This TCR beta chain was captured by sequencing in a study of blood T cell repertoires in COVID-19. Clones were read by immunoSEQ multiplex PCR, and TCRdb kept only the in-frame ones, dropping some. The sample records some 190,000 clones, approximately 73% being singletons. This TCR came from a woman aged 45-65 years with acute COVID-19. Sequencing was carried out using PBMCs or T cells enriched from blood (not recorded which).

The CDR3 protein is CSASRRRDNQPQHF. The CDR3 DNA is TGCAGTGCTAGTCGGCGGAGAGACAATCAGCCCCAGCATTTT. The chain joins TRBV20-1 to TRBJ1-5; D call uncertain. V was pared by 3 bases and J by 3 bases, with 12 bases between. This CDR3 has 14 amino acids. Per the germline V gene, CDR1 is DFQATT and CDR2 is SNEGSKA (reference sequence).